Below are 23 T cell receptor beta chains sequenced from a single sample in a study of blood T cell repertoires in COVID-19. Some clones are missing from TCRdb's copy, which holds only in-frame ones; the method was immunoSEQ multiplex PCR. The profile covers 100,000 or so clones, with approximately 87% appearing a single time and more than 10% taken by the ten largest. The sample consisted of peripheral blood. The receptor source for this set is a human donor in a cohort sampled during active COVID-19.

V gene TRBV5-1 combines with J gene TRBJ2-2; D is unclear. The germline CDR1 and CDR2 sequences are SGHRS and YFSETQ. Trimming took 5 bases from V and 9 from J, leaving 11 bases between them. CDR3 length: 12 residues. CDR3 loop: CASSLSTRELFF. CDR3 nucleotide sequence: TGCGCCAGCAGTCTGAGTACGAGGGAGCTGTTTTTT. The variable domain in full, completed from reference TRBV5-1 and TRBJ2-2, reads KAGVTQTPRYLIKTRGQQVTLSCSPISGHRSVSWYQQTPGQGLQFLFEYFSETQRNKGNFPGRFSGRQFSNSRSEMNVSTLELGDSALYLCASSLSTRELFFGEGSRLTVL.

The chain recombines TRBV5-4 with TRBJ2-7, with 9 bases identical to TRBD2. The germline gives CDR1 SGHNT, CDR2 YYREEE (reference sequence). V dropped 7 bases and J dropped 1; count of bases not matched to a gene: 21. The CDR3 covers 19 residues. CDR3 in amino acids: CASRHGEGLAGKSSYEQYF. The CDR3, as DNA: TGTGCCAGCCGCCACGGGGAAGGGCTAGCGGGGAAGTCTTCCTACGAGCAGTACTTC.

V is TRBV12-3 or TRBV12-4 and J is TRBJ1-2; D is undetermined. Trimming took off 3 bases at V and 2 bases at J, with 7 bases between the two ends. CDR3 length: 13 amino acids. The CDR3 sequence is CASSLGGNYGYTF. The CDR3 DNA follows: TGTGCCAGCAGTTTGGGCGGGAACTATGGCTACACCTTC.

This clone appeared once. The gene calls are TRBV19 and TRBJ1-2, with 11 positions matching TRBD1. Germline lookup yields CDR1 LNHDA and CDR2 SQIVND (reference sequence). The V segment lost 3 bases and the J segment 5 bases; nucleotides outside the gene matches: 8. The CDR3 contains 16 residues. The CDR3 DNA reads TGTGCCAGTAGTATCGGGACAGGGGGTTCTGTTTATGGCTACACCTTC. Its protein is CASSIGTGGSVYGYTF.

This clone came up a few times. J is TRBJ2-7 and V is TRBV30, with 8 bases matching TRBD1. V was clipped by 5 bases and J by 4 bases; unmatched bases: 13. The CDR3 loop spans 15 amino acids. Germline V gene sequence: CDR1 GTSNPN, CDR2 SVGIG (reference sequence). The CDR3 DNA follows: TGTGCCTGGCATAGAGAAGGACAGGGAAATTACGAGCAGTACTTC. Translation gives CAWHREGQGNYEQYF.

V usage is TRBV12-3 or TRBV12-4 and J usage is TRBJ1-2, with a weak D call TRBD1 (5 bases). There are 13 residues in the CDR3. V was clipped by 6 bases and J by 7 bases, with 15 bases between them. The CDR3 loop is CASRYNAGLGYTF. In DNA, the CDR3 is TGTGCCAGCAGATATAATGCGGGGCTTGGCTACACCTTC.

V and J are TRBV5-4 and TRBJ2-5; D perhaps matches TRBD2 (6 bases). Germline loops: CDR1 SGHNT, CDR2 YYREEE (reference sequence). CDR3 length equals 16 residues. The V gene lost 0 bases and the J gene lost 3 bases, with 15 bases spanning the gap. The CDR3 bases are TGTGCCAGCAGCTTGGGGAGGGATTTAGGAAAAGAGACCCAGTACTTC. It specifies CASSLGRDLGKETQYF.

This clone has just one count. The chain uses TRBV18 and TRBJ1-5; 10 bases map to TRBD1. J was trimmed by 2 bases and V by 5 bases; bases with no gene match: 3. CDR1 KGHSH and CDR2 LQKENI come from the germline V gene. The CDR3 sequence is 15 residues long. The CDR3 coding sequence is TGTGCCAGCTCAGGGGACAGGGGAGGCAATCAGCCCCAGCATTTT. As protein: CASSGDRGGNQPQHF.

This sequence joins TRBV10-3 and TRBJ1-1; no definite D call. Trimming stripped 7 bases from V and 0 bases from J, with 12 bases between. There are 14 residues in the CDR3. In germline, CDR1 is ENHRY, CDR2 SYGVKD. CDR3 nucleotide sequence: TGTGCCATCAACGGAGCCCCCCTGAACACTGAAGCTTTCTTT. This translates into CAINGAPLNTEAFF.

This rearrangement joins TRBV19 to TRBJ2-1, with 8 bases identical to TRBD1. Per the germline V gene, CDR1 is LNHDA and CDR2 is SQIVND (reference sequence). The J segment lost 3 bases and the V segment lost 7 bases, leaving 8 bases of the junction unmatched. The CDR3 consists of 15 residues. CDR3 nucleotide sequence: TGTGCCAGTAAGAAGGACAGGGTGGACTACAATGAGCAGTTCTTC. Translated, it gives CASKKDRVDYNEQFF.

The V gene is TRBV19, the J gene TRBJ2-2; 7 bases fit TRBD2. The CDR3 totals 15 residues. The J segment lost 7 bases and the V segment lost 7 bases, leaving 12 bases of the junction unmatched. Germline loops: CDR1 LNHDA, CDR2 SQIVND (reference sequence). CDR3: CASTLQGGVGGELFF. CDR3 sequence (DNA): TGTGCCAGTACCCTTCAGGGAGGGGTCGGCGGGGAGCTGTTTTTT. The whole variable domain, remainder taken from reference TRBV19 and TRBJ2-2, is DGGITQSPKYLFRKEGQNVTLSCEQNLNHDAMYWYRQDPGQGLRLIYYSQIVNDFQKGDIAEGYSVSREKKESFPLTVTSAQKNPTAFYLCASTLQGGVGGELFFGEGSRLTVL.

The DNA for the CDR3 is TGTGCCAGCAGCAGAGACTATACTGGAAACACCATATATTTT. Its translation is CASSRDYTGNTIYF. V is TRBV11-2 and J is TRBJ1-3; D gene ambiguous. CDR3 size: 14 residues. CDR1 and CDR2 from the germline V gene are SGHAT and FQNNGV. Trimming left V 5 bases short and J 2 bases short, with 10 bases between.

The genes are TRBV9 and TRBJ1-2; the match to TRBD1 covers 7 bases. Germline CDR1 reads SGDLS; CDR2 reads YYNGEE. There are 14 residues in the CDR3. The trim removed 4 bases at V and 5 bases at J, leaving 8 bases unmatched. CDR3 sequence: CASSPTWDRYGYTF. The CDR3 coding sequence is TGTGCCAGCAGCCCAACCTGGGACAGATATGGCTACACCTTC.

The table lists this clone with a count of one. J is TRBJ1-5 and V is TRBV2, with D perhaps TRBD1 (5 bases). The CDR3 covers 14 residues. Germline V gene lookup returns CDR1 SNHLY and CDR2 FYNNEI. V lost 6 bases and J lost 4, with 13 bases in between. CDR3 bases: TGTGCCAGCAGCTTTGGACAACAGAATCAGCCCCAGCATTTT. Translated, it gives CASSFGQQNQPQHF.

V gene TRBV7-8 combines with J gene TRBJ2-3, with 9 bases lining up with TRBD1. After removal of 6 bases from V and 6 bases from J, the junction contained 7 bases not matched to a gene. The CDR3 covers 14 residues. Germline V lookup: CDR1 SGHVS, CDR2 FQNEAQ. The CDR3 coding sequence is TGTGCCAGCAGGTACCGGGACAGGGAGGATACGCAGTATTTT. Residues: CASRYRDREDTQYF.

In this sample, this clone turned up once. This chain joins TRBV4-3 and TRBJ2-6; D is unclear. Trimming removed 3 bases at V and 0 bases at J, with 12 bases between. Germline V gives CDR1 LGHNA, CDR2 YSLEER. The CDR3 runs to 17 residues. The CDR3 loop reads CASSQTERDSGANVLTF. The DNA of the CDR3 is TGCGCCAGCAGCCAGACGGAGCGTGACTCTGGGGCCAACGTCCTGACTTTC.

The V call is TRBV5-6, the J call TRBJ1-3; 9 positions agree with TRBD1. The CDR3 consists of 15 residues. Losses at the gene ends were 5 bases for V and 0 bases for J; bases not matched to a gene: 3. The germline V gene has CDR1 SGHDT and CDR2 YYEEEE. In DNA form, the CDR3 reads TGTGCCAGCAGGTGGGGACAGGGCTCTGGAAACACCATATATTTT. Translation: CASRWGQGSGNTIYF.

The chain recombines TRBV9 with TRBJ2-7; no reliable D call. CDR3 length equals 14 residues. Per germline, CDR1 SGDLS and CDR2 YYNGEE. V lost 0 bases and J lost 5, with 12 bases in between. The CDR3 sequence: CASSVGQIAHEQYF. Here the CDR3 DNA reads TGTGCCAGCAGCGTAGGTCAAATCGCGCACGAGCAGTACTTC.

In DNA form, the CDR3 reads TGTGCCAGCAGCTACAGGGGGGGGCCGGAGACCCAGTACTTC. Its protein is CASSYRGGPETQYF. The rearrangement uses TRBV3-1 (or the pseudogene TRBV3-2) and TRBJ2-5; D may be TRBD1 (8 bases). The CDR3 has 14 amino acids. V was clipped by 5 bases and J by 5 bases, with 15 bases between them. CDR1 LGHDT and CDR2 YNNKEL come from the germline V gene (reference sequence).

CDR3 region: CASSGQGYNEQFF. The CDR3 DNA follows: TGTGCCAGCAGTGGACAGGGGTACAATGAGCAGTTCTTC. This chain uses TRBV11-2 with TRBJ2-1; 9 nucleotides agree with TRBD1. Germline CDR1 and CDR2: SGHAT and FQNNGV. The CDR3 length is 13 residues. Unmatched junction bases numbered 1, after V lost 6 bases and J lost 4 bases.

V gene TRBV10-3 combines with J gene TRBJ1-4; 7 nucleotides match TRBD1. The CDR3 extends over 13 amino acids. J was trimmed by 4 bases and V by 6 bases; bases with no gene match: 2. Germline-derived CDR1 and CDR2 are ENHRY and SYGVKD. CDR3 nucleotides: TGTGCCATCAGAGGGGGCATTAATGAAAAACTGTTTTTT. This translates into CAIRGGINEKLFF.

This clone turned up a few times. J is TRBJ2-7 and V is TRBV19; D possibly corresponds to TRBD2 (6 bases). The CDR3 is made up of 15 amino acids. CDR1 and CDR2 (germline): LNHDA, SQIVND (reference sequence). Trimming cost V 3 bases and J 4 bases, with 16 bases left between them. In nucleotides, the CDR3 is TGTGCCAGTAGTATTGGAGGGTCGGGTTCATACGAGCAGTACTTC. Protein sequence: CASSIGGSGSYEQYF.

The rearrangement joins TRBV29-1 to TRBJ1-3; D is uncertain. Deletions cut 7 bases from V and 0 bases from J, with 4 bases between. The CDR3 runs to 11 residues. In germline, CDR1 is SQVTM, CDR2 ANQGSEA. CDR3: CSGYSGNTIYF. The CDR3 nucleotides read TGCAGCGGTTACTCTGGAAACACCATATATTTT.